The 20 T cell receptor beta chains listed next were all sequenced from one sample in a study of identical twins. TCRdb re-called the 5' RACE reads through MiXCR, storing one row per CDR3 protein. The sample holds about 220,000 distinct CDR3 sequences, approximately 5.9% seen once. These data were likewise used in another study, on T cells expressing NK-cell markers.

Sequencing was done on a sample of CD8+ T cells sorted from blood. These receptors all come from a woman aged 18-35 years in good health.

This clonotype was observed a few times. The CDR3 DNA sequence: TGTGCCAGCAGCTTAGGAGGGGTCGATCAGCCCCAGCATTTT. This translates into CASSLGGVDQPQHF. This sequence joins TRBV7-8 and TRBJ1-5; maybe TRBD1 (5 bases). Per the germline V gene, CDR1 is SGHVS and CDR2 is FQNEAQ. The V gene lost 1 base and the J gene lost 5 bases, with 9 bases spanning the gap. The CDR3 sequence is 14 residues long.

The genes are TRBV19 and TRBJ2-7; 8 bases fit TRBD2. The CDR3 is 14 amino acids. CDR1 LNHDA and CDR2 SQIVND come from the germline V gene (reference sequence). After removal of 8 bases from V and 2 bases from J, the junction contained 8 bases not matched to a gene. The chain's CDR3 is CASYGGGRTYEQYF. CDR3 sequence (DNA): TGTGCCAGTTATGGCGGGGGGCGCACCTACGAGCAGTACTTC.

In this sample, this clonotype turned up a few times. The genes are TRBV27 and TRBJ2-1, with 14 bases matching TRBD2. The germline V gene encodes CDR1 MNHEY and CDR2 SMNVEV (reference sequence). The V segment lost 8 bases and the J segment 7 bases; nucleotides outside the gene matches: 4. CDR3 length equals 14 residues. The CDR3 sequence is CASAGLAGVNEQFF. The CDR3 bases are TGTGCCAGCGCGGGACTAGCGGGAGTTAATGAGCAGTTCTTC.

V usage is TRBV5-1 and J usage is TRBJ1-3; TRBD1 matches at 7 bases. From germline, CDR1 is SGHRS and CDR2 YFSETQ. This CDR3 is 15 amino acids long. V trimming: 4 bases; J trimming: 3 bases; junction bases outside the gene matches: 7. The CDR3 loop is CASSAGGGSGNTIYF. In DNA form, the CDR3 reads TGCGCCAGCAGCGCCGGAGGGGGCAGTGGAAACACCATATATTTT.

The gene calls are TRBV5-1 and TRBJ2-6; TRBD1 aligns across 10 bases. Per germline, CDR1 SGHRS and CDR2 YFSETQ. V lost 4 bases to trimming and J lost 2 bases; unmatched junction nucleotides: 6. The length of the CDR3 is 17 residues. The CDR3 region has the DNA TGCGCCAGCAGCCCAGGACAGGGGGTGGCTGGGGCCAACGTCCTGACTTTC. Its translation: CASSPGQGVAGANVLTF.

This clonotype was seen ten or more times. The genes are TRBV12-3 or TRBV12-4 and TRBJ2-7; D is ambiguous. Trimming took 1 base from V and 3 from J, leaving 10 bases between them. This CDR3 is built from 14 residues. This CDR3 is CASSLGGIVYEQYF. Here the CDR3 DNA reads TGTGCCAGCAGTTTAGGGGGAATTGTCTACGAGCAGTACTTC.

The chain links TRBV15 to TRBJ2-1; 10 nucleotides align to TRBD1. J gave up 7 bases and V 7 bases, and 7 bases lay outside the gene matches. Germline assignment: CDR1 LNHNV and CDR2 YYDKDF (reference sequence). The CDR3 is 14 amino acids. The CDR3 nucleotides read TGTGCCACCAAACCCCGACAGGGGGCAAATGAGCAGTTCTTC. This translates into CATKPRQGANEQFF.

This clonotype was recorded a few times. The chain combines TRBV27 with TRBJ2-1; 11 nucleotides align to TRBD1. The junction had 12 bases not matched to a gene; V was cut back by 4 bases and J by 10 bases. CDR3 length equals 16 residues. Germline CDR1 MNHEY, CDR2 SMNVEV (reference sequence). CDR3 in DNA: TGTGCCAGCAGTTCCCCTCGGGGACAGGGGGACGCGGAGCAGTTCTTC. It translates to CASSSPRGQGDAEQFF.

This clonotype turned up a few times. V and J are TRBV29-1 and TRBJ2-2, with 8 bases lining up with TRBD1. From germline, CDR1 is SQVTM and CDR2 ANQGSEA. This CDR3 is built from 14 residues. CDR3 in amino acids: CAHPGGRNTGELFF. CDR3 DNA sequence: TGCGCGCACCCAGGGGGCCGGAACACCGGGGAGCTGTTTTTT.

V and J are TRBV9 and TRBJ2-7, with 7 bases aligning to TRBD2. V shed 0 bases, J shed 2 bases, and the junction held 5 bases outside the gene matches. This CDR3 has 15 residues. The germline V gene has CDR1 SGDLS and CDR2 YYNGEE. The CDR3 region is CASSVAPSGAYEQYF. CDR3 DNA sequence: TGTGCCAGCAGCGTAGCTCCTAGCGGAGCCTACGAGCAGTACTTC.

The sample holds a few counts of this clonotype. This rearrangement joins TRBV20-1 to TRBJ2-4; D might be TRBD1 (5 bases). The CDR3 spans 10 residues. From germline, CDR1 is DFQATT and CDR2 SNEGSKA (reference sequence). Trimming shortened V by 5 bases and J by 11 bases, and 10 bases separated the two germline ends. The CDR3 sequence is CSARQGVQYF. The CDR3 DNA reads TGCAGTGCTCGCCAAGGGGTTCAGTACTTC.

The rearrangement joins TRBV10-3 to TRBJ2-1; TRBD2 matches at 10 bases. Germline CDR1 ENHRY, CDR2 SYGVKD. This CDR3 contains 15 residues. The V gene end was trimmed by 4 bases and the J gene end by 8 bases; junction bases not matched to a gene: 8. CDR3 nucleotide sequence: TGTGCCATCAGTGGACCCAGCGGGGGGGATCATGAGCAGTTCTTC. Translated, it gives CAISGPSGGDHEQFF.

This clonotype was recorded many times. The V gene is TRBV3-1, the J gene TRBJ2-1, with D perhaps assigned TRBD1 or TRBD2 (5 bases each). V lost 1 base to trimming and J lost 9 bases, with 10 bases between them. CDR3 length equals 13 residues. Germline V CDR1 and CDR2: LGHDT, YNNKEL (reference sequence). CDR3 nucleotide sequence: TGTGCCAGCAGCCAAGTGGGGACCAGTGAGCAGTTCTTC. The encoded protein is CASSQVGTSEQFF.

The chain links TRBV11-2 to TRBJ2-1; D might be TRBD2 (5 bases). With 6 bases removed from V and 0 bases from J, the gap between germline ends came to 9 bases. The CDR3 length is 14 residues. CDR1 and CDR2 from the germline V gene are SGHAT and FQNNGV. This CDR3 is CASRERSSYNEQFF. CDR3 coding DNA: TGTGCCAGCAGAGAGCGGAGCTCCTACAATGAGCAGTTCTTC.

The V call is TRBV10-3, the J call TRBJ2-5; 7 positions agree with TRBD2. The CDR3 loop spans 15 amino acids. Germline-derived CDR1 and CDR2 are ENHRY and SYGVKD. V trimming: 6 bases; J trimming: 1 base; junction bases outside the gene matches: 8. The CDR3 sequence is CAISPSGGGQETQYF. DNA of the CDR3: TGTGCCATCAGCCCGAGTGGGGGGGGCCAAGAGACCCAGTACTTC.

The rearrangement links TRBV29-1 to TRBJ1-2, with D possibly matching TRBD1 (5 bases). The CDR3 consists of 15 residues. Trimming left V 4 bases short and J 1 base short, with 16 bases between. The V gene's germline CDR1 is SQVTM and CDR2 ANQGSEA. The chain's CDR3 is CSVGRAGTINYGYTF. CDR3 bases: TGCAGCGTTGGACGGGCGGGGACGATTAACTATGGCTACACCTTC.

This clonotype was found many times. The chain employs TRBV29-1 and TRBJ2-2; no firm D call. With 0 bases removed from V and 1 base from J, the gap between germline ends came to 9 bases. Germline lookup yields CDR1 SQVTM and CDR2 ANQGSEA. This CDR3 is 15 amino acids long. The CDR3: CSVEELGRNTGELFF. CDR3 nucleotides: TGCAGCGTTGAAGAGTTGGGCAGGAACACCGGGGAGCTGTTTTTT.

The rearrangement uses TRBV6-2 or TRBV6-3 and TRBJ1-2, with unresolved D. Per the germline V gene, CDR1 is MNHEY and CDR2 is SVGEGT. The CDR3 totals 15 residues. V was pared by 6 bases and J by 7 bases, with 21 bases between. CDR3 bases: TGTGCCAGCAGCCCATTCCTCTCGGGTACGGGTGGCTACACCTTC. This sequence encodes CASSPFLSGTGGYTF.

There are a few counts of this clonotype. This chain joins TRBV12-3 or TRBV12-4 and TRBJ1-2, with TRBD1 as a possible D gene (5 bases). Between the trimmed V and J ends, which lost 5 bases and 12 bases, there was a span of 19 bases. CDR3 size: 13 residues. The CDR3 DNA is TGTGCCAGCAGTGTAACAGGATCCTCCTTTGACACCTTC. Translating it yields CASSVTGSSFDTF.

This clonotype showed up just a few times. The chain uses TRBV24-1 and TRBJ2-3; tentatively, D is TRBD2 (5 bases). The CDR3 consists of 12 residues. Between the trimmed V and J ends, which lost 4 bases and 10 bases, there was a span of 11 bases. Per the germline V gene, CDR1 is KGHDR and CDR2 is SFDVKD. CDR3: CATSDSGRAQYF. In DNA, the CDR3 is TGTGCCACCAGTGACTCGGGGAGAGCGCAGTATTTT.